The 14 T cell receptor beta chains below were found in one sample sequenced in a study of blood T cell repertoires in COVID-19. Generated by immunoSEQ multiplex PCR, the TCRdb table keeps only in-frame clones and is missing some. This sample has roughly 41,000 clones; nearly 90% occur once, and the top ten carry 12%. The sample comprised peripheral blood. The origin of the receptors is a man aged 60-69 years with active COVID-19.

The chain employs TRBV6-5 and TRBJ2-1; D remains ambiguous. CDR3 length equals 14 residues. V shed 7 bases and J shed 5 bases, with 15 bases lying between them. Germline lookup yields CDR1 MNHEY and CDR2 SVGAGI. CDR3 DNA sequence: TGTGCCAGCACCCACCCAGAGGCGAACAATGAGCAGTTCTTC. Protein product: CASTHPEANNEQFF.

The genes are TRBV19 and TRBJ1-2; perhaps TRBD1 as D (6 bases). CDR3 length: 13 residues. Between the trimmed V and J ends, which lost 6 bases and 7 bases, there was a span of 15 bases. Germline CDR1 is LNHDA and CDR2 is SQIVND (reference sequence). This chain's CDR3 is CASSRQESGGYTF. The CDR3, as DNA: TGTGCCAGTAGCAGACAGGAAAGTGGTGGCTACACCTTC.

In this sample, this clone turned up once. The genes are TRBV3-1 (or the pseudogene TRBV3-2) and TRBJ2-3, with 12 bases aligning to TRBD2. CDR3 length: 19 residues. Germline assignment: CDR1 LGHDT and CDR2 YNNKEL (reference sequence). Trimming cost V 0 bases and J 5 bases; bases outside gene matches: 12. The CDR3 spells CASSQDTPELAGGLDTQYF. The CDR3 DNA reads as TGTGCCAGCAGCCAAGATACCCCCGAACTAGCGGGAGGTTTAGATACGCAGTATTTT.

V usage is TRBV18 and J usage is TRBJ2-7; 12 nucleotides align to TRBD2. CDR3 length: 14 amino acids. V lost 4 bases, J lost 5 bases, and 3 bases stayed unmatched. Germline CDR1 is KGHSH and CDR2 is LQKENI. The CDR3 DNA follows: TGTGCCAGCTCACGACTAGCGGGAGTCAACGAGCAGTACTTC. It specifies CASSRLAGVNEQYF.

V is TRBV4-2 and J is TRBJ1-1, with 7 bases identical to TRBD1. The CDR3 is 14 amino acids. Germline-derived CDR1 and CDR2 are LGHNA and YNFKEQ. The V segment lost 1 base and the J segment 6 bases; nucleotides outside the gene matches: 5. In DNA, the CDR3 is TGTGCCAGCAGCCAAGGTCCACAGGGGTCTGAAGCTTTCTTT. Its translation is CASSQGPQGSEAFF.

This clone was detected once. The chain recombines TRBV20-1 with TRBJ2-7; 10 positions match TRBD2. CDR3 length equals 15 residues. CDR1 DFQATT and CDR2 SNEGSKA come from the germline V gene (reference sequence). Losses at the gene ends were 3 bases for V and 6 bases for J; bases not matched to a gene: 11. The DNA for the CDR3 is TGCAGTGCTAGTCTCCCACTAGCGGGAATCTCCGAGCAGTACTTC. Its translation: CSASLPLAGISEQYF.

The chain uses TRBV6-5 and TRBJ2-7, with 8 bases fitting TRBD1. Trimming cost V 5 bases and J 2 bases; bases outside gene matches: 8. The CDR3 covers 15 residues. Germline V lookup: CDR1 MNHEY, CDR2 SVGAGI. CDR3 coding DNA: TGTGCCAGCAGTCCCCGGGACAGGCGAACCTACGAGCAGTACTTC. Protein: CASSPRDRRTYEQYF.

The gene calls are TRBV3-1 (or the pseudogene TRBV3-2) and TRBJ2-3, with TRBD2 identical over 7 bases. CDR3 length equals 13 residues. Trimming removed 3 bases from V and 11 bases from J; junction bases left unmatched: 8. CDR1 and CDR2 from the germline V gene are LGHDT and YNNKEL (reference sequence). The DNA of the CDR3 is TGTGCCAGCAGCCAGGGTACTTCGGGGGGGCAGTATTTT. Protein product: CASSQGTSGGQYF.

This clone counts as medium-sized. V gene TRBV10-1 combines with J gene TRBJ2-2; 8 positions agree with TRBD2. There are 15 residues in the CDR3. Germline V gives CDR1 WNHNN, CDR2 SYGVQD (reference sequence). The V segment lost 3 bases and the J segment 1 base; nucleotides outside the gene matches: 1. The CDR3 reads CASSELAENTGELFF. The CDR3, as DNA: TGCGCCAGCAGTGAACTAGCGGAGAACACCGGGGAGCTGTTTTTT.

This clone was found once. The chain employs TRBV6-9 and TRBJ2-7, with D uncertain. The V end lost 6 bases, the J end lost 1 base, and 13 bases lay between the germline ends. The CDR3 covers 14 residues. From germline, CDR1 is MNHGY and CDR2 SVAAGI. Here the CDR3 DNA reads TGTGCCAGCAGCCCCCGGTCCGGTTCCTACGAGCAGTACTTC. Encoded protein: CASSPRSGSYEQYF.

On this clone itself: At one end, the junction sequence differs from germline, possibly due to a read error. The rearrangement joins TRBV7-2 to TRBJ2-7, with 7 positions matching TRBD2. This CDR3 comprises 15 residues. Germline values: CDR1 SGHTA, CDR2 FQGNSA. This CDR3 reads CASSLAGMSSYEQYF. CDR3 bases: TGTGCCAGCAGTTTAGCGGGCATGAGCTCCTACGAGCAGTACTTC.

V is TRBV5-6 and J is TRBJ1-1; TRBD1 aligns across 10 bases. The CDR3 is 14 amino acids. Germline assignment: CDR1 SGHDT and CDR2 YYEEEE. V dropped 3 bases and J dropped 5; count of bases not matched to a gene: 4. The CDR3 nucleotides are TGTGCCAGCAGCTCCGACAGGGGGCTAACTGAAGCTTTCTTT. Its translation: CASSSDRGLTEAFF.

The chain joins TRBV6-6 to TRBJ2-1; 9 bases match TRBD1. Unmatched junction bases numbered 7, after V lost 2 bases and J lost 8 bases. The CDR3 is 15 amino acids. Germline values: CDR1 MNHNY, CDR2 SVGAGI (reference sequence). In nucleotides, the CDR3 is TGTGCCAGCAGTTACCCTCCGGACAGGGGATATGAGCAGTTCTTC. Protein product: CASSYPPDRGYEQFF.

The gene calls are TRBV6-6 and TRBJ2-7; TRBD2 aligns across 11 bases. Germline V CDR1 and CDR2: MNHNY, SVGAGI (reference sequence). Trimming removed 4 bases from V and 9 bases from J; junction bases left unmatched: 11. The CDR3 extends over 15 amino acids. CDR3 nucleotides: TGTGCCAGCAGTTCGACGACTAGCGGGAAATATGGGCAGTACTTC. The encoded protein is CASSSTTSGKYGQYF.